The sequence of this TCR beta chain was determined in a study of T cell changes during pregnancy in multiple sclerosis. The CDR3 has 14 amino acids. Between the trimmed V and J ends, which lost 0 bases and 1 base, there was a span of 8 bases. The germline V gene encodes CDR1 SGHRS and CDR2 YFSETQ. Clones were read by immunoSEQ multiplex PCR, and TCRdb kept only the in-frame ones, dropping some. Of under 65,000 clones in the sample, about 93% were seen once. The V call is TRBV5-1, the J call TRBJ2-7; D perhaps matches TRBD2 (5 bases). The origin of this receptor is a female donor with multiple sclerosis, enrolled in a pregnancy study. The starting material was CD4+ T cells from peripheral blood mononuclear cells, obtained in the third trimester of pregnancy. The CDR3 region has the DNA TGCGCCAGCAGCTTGGAGGGAGCTTCCTACGAGCAGTACTTC. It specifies CASSLEGASYEQYF.